This entry lists 24 T cell receptor beta chains sequenced from one sample in a study of T cells in Graves' hyperthyroidism and ophthalmopathy. What was amplified from RNA transcripts were TCR beta CDR3 regions. Using the HTBI primer set, a first-round RT-PCR was run on the TCR CDR3. TCRdb re-analysed the multiplex PCR reads in MiXCR, keeping a single row per CDR3 protein. The table lists under 400,000 distinct CDR3 sequences, 16% of them singletons. The specimen sequenced was blood. The receptors derive from a man between 25 and 39 years old with Graves' hyperthyroidism.

The chain carries TRBV29-1 and TRBJ2-5, with TRBD1 as a possible D gene (5 bases). V lost 3 bases and J lost 4, with 12 bases in between. The CDR3 runs to 13 residues. Germline V gives CDR1 SQVTM, CDR2 ANQGSEA. CDR3 residues: CSVDTGLRETQYF. DNA for the CDR3: TGCAGCGTTGATACAGGCTTGCGAGAGACCCAGTACTTC. The whole variable domain, remainder taken from reference TRBV29-1 and TRBJ2-5, is SAVISQKPSRDICQRGTSLTIQCQVDSQVTMMFWYRQQPGQSLTLIATANQGSEATYESGFVIDKFPISRPNLTFSTLTVSNMSPEDSSIYLCSVDTGLRETQYFGPGTRLLVL.

This chain connects TRBV3-1 to TRBJ1-5; 8 bases align to TRBD1. The CDR3 contains 15 residues. V shed 4 bases, J shed 6 bases, and the junction held 8 bases outside the gene matches. The germline gives CDR1 LGHDT, CDR2 YNNKEL (reference sequence). This chain's CDR3 is CASSRGQGGGQPQHF. The DNA for the CDR3 is TGTGCCAGCAGCCGAGGACAGGGAGGAGGTCAGCCCCAGCATTTT.

The rearrangement links TRBV7-3 to TRBJ2-2, with D hard to call. The CDR3 totals 15 residues. Germline-derived CDR1 and CDR2 are SGHTA and FQGTGA. Between the trimmed V and J ends, which lost 0 bases and 2 bases, there was a span of 7 bases. The CDR3 DNA follows: TGTGCCAGCAGCTTAACCGACCCAAACACCGGGGAGCTGTTTTTT. This sequence encodes CASSLTDPNTGELFF.

This clonotype was counted at least ten times. The chain combines TRBV7-9 with TRBJ2-2; D unclear. Germline V lookup: CDR1 SEHNR, CDR2 FQNEAQ (reference sequence). V was pared by 0 bases and J by 3 bases, with 11 bases between. CDR3 size: 16 residues. In DNA form, the CDR3 reads TGTGCCAGCAGCTTAGCGGGCGAACGACACACCGGGGAGCTGTTTTTT. It codes for CASSLAGERHTGELFF.

The sample holds a few counts of this clonotype. The rearrangement joins TRBV7-3 to TRBJ2-1, with 8 bases matching TRBD2. The germline CDR1 and CDR2 sequences are SGHTA and FQGTGA. CDR3 length: 17 residues. The junction had 13 bases not matched to a gene; V was cut back by 4 bases and J by 5 bases. Here the CDR3 DNA reads TGTGCCAGCAGCTCGGGACTAGGGGTTTCTACAAACAATGAGCAGTTCTTC. It codes for CASSSGLGVSTNNEQFF.

The J gene is TRBJ2-3, the V gene TRBV7-2; a weak D match, TRBD1 (7 bases). This CDR3 has 14 residues. Germline V gene sequence: CDR1 SGHTA, CDR2 FQGNSA. Trimming pared 5 bases from V and 3 bases from J, leaving 12 bases between. The CDR3 DNA reads as TGTGCCAGCAGCAAACAGGGGAGGACAGATACGCAGTATTTT. Translated: CASSKQGRTDTQYF.

The CDR3 here is CSARALTDTQYF. CDR3 nucleotide sequence: TGCAGTGCTAGGGCTCTCACAGATACGCAGTATTTT. The V call is TRBV20-1, the J call TRBJ2-3; D remains unclear. This CDR3 has 12 amino acids. Trimming took 3 bases from V and 2 from J, leaving 6 bases between them. Germline V CDR1 and CDR2: DFQATT, SNEGSKA (reference sequence).

The sample holds many counts of this clonotype. This CDR3 reads CASTLEVLGSYEQYF. The CDR3 nucleotides are TGTGCCAGCACCTTGGAGGTCCTCGGGTCCTACGAGCAGTACTTC. The gene calls are TRBV12-3 or TRBV12-4 and TRBJ2-7; TRBD2 is a possible D gene (5 bases). The CDR3 covers 15 residues. The V end lost 7 bases, the J end lost 1 base, and 17 bases lay between the germline ends.

This clonotype has a handful of counts. The rearrangement joins TRBV10-3 to TRBJ2-7, with 8 positions matching TRBD2. The V and J ends lost 4 bases and 3 bases, in that order; junction bases with no gene match: 8. The CDR3 is 15 amino acids. In germline, CDR1 is ENHRY, CDR2 SYGVKD. The CDR3 reads CAISATGTRGYEQYF. CDR3 DNA sequence: TGTGCCATCAGTGCCACCGGGACTAGAGGCTACGAGCAGTACTTC.

V usage is TRBV28 and J usage is TRBJ2-6; D is ambiguous. V shed 3 bases and J shed 0 bases, with 6 bases lying between them. Per the germline V gene, CDR1 is MDHEN and CDR2 is SYDVKM. This CDR3 is 15 amino acids long. CDR3 DNA: TGTGCCAGCAGTTTCCAAGGCTCTGGGGCCAACGTCCTGACTTTC. Protein: CASSFQGSGANVLTF.

The chain uses TRBV6-1 and TRBJ1-2, with 7 bases aligning to TRBD1. The junction had 12 bases not matched to a gene; V was cut back by 6 bases and J by 5 bases. Germline values: CDR1 MNHNS, CDR2 SASEGT. The CDR3 length is 15 residues. CDR3 in amino acids: CASRPGQRRGYGYTF. The DNA for the CDR3 is TGTGCCAGCAGGCCGGGACAGCGAAGGGGATATGGCTACACCTTC.

V usage is TRBV20-1 and J usage is TRBJ1-2; D is undetermined. The CDR3 is made up of 13 amino acids. V shed 3 bases and J shed 4 bases, with 12 bases lying between them. CDR1 is DFQATT and CDR2 is SNEGSKA in the germline V gene (reference sequence). This chain's CDR3 is CSASTRGIYGYTF. The CDR3 nucleotides are TGCAGTGCTAGTACGCGGGGAATCTATGGCTACACCTTC.

There are a few counts of this clonotype. The chain couples TRBV12-3 or TRBV12-4 to TRBJ1-3; TRBD1 might be the D (5 bases). This CDR3 comprises 15 residues. Trimming pared 9 bases from V and 0 bases from J, leaving 15 bases between. Here the CDR3 DNA reads TGTGCCAGTCCACGGGGGGATTACTCTGGAAACACCATATATTTT. It translates to CASPRGDYSGNTIYF.

There are a few counts of this clonotype. J is TRBJ2-7 and V is TRBV6-1; 7 nucleotides align to TRBD1. From germline, CDR1 is MNHNS and CDR2 SASEGT. V shed 6 bases, J shed 4 bases, and the junction held 12 bases outside the gene matches. This CDR3 contains 15 residues. CDR3 amino acids: CASRVRQGSLYEQYF. Here the CDR3 DNA reads TGTGCCAGCAGGGTCAGACAGGGATCCCTTTACGAGCAGTACTTC.

This clonotype was detected only a few times. The chain is built from TRBV6-1 and TRBJ1-1; D is ambiguous. Germline-derived CDR1 and CDR2 are MNHNS and SASEGT. CDR3 length: 14 residues. Trimming pared 5 bases from V and 1 base from J, leaving 11 bases between. CDR3 sequence: CASSLARRNTEAFF. Here the CDR3 DNA reads TGTGCCAGCAGTCTGGCCCGTAGGAACACTGAAGCTTTCTTT.

The chain links TRBV12-3 or TRBV12-4 to TRBJ1-6; D call uncertain. The CDR3 is 14 amino acids. V lost 3 bases, J lost 2 bases, and 5 bases lay in between. CDR3 bases: TGTGCCAGCAGTTTCGGGCCCTATAATTCACCCCTCCACTTT. Its translation is CASSFGPYNSPLHF.

The chain uses TRBV19 and TRBJ1-6; TRBD1 is a possible D gene (5 bases). The CDR3 totals 12 residues. Trimming pared 6 bases from V and 10 bases from J, leaving 10 bases between. The germline gives CDR1 LNHDA, CDR2 SQIVND (reference sequence). The CDR3 reads CASREGQSPLHF. CDR3 in DNA: TGTGCCAGTAGGGAGGGGCAGTCACCCCTCCACTTT.

In its sample, this clonotype was seen a few times. The J gene is TRBJ2-2, the V gene TRBV6-6, with no clear D. The V end was cut by 0 bases, the J end by 6 bases, with 11 bases between. The CDR3 is 15 amino acids. Looked up from germline, CDR1 is MNHNY and CDR2 is SVGAGI (reference sequence). The CDR3 bases are TGTGCCAGCAGTTACTCGAACGCTATTTCCGGGGAGCTGTTTTTT. Its translation is CASSYSNAISGELFF.

The gene calls are TRBV24-1 and TRBJ1-5, with D perhaps matching TRBD1 (5 bases). Trimming cost V 4 bases and J 3 bases, with 9 bases left between them. Per germline, CDR1 KGHDR and CDR2 SFDVKD. The CDR3 has 14 amino acids. The CDR3 nucleotides read TGTGCCACCAGTGACAGGGAGCTCAATCAGCCCCAGCATTTT. Translation: CATSDRELNQPQHF.

The table lists this clonotype with many counts. V gene TRBV27 combines with J gene TRBJ1-5; D possibly corresponds to TRBD1 (6 bases). The CDR3 loop spans 16 amino acids. The V end lost 3 bases, the J end lost 1 base, and 13 bases lay between the germline ends. Germline CDR1 is MNHEY and CDR2 is SMNVEV (reference sequence). DNA for the CDR3: TGTGCCAGCAGTTTGAGGTGGGGGCTAAGCAATCAGCCCCAGCATTTT. It codes for CASSLRWGLSNQPQHF.

Details on this clonotype: A much larger clonotype is one base distant, so this may be a read error. The V gene is TRBV28, the J gene TRBJ1-1, with unresolved D. Per the germline V gene, CDR1 is MDHEN and CDR2 is SYDVKM. The length of the CDR3 is 11 residues. V was pared by 8 bases and J by 1 base, with 5 bases between. The CDR3 DNA follows: TGTGCCAGCGTCAAGAACACTGAAGCTTTCTTT. Encoded protein: CASVKNTEAFF.

This CDR3 is CASSSPGAAYGYTF. The CDR3 DNA follows: TGTGCCAGCAGCTCTCCGGGGGCAGCTTATGGCTACACCTTC. This sequence joins TRBV5-4 and TRBJ1-2, with D possibly being TRBD1 (6 bases). CDR1 and CDR2 from the germline V gene are SGHNT and YYREEE (reference sequence). V lost 3 bases and J 5 bases, leaving 14 bases between the germline ends. The CDR3 covers 14 residues.

In its sample, this clonotype was seen many times. V gene TRBV20-1 combines with J gene TRBJ2-1; D uncertain. The CDR3 runs to 14 residues. The V and J ends lost 1 base and 4 bases respectively, with 11 bases between them. Germline CDR1 and CDR2: DFQATT and SNEGSKA (reference sequence). CDR3 protein: CSARAQLLYNEQFF. As DNA, the CDR3 is TGCAGTGCTAGAGCGCAACTCCTATACAATGAGCAGTTCTTC.

The sample holds many counts of this clonotype. The rearrangement uses TRBV11-3 and TRBJ2-7, with 8 bases aligning to TRBD1. Looked up from germline, CDR1 is SGHNT and CDR2 is YENEEA. CDR3 size: 16 residues. With V trimmed by 5 bases and J by 2 bases, 11 bases remained unmatched. The CDR3 here is CASSIQGQDFAYEQYF. As DNA, the CDR3 is TGTGCCAGCAGCATCCAGGGACAGGATTTCGCCTACGAGCAGTACTTC.